A selection of T cell receptor beta chains follows, all from one sample in a study of beta chain features in type 1 diabetes. Method: immunoSEQ multiplex PCR; TCRdb's copy keeps in-frame clones and lacks some. The table lists about 140,000 clones, 9.7% of them singletons. Source material: central memory CD4+ T cells from blood. These receptors all come from a woman between 40 and 55 years old in good health. CDR3s include the opening cysteine and the closing phenylalanine or tryptophan. The D gene is left open where the match is weak. Only some rows state a clone size, as once, few, many or a class for expanded clones.

d_call	j_call	cdr3_length	v_call	clone_size	cdr3_aa	cdr3_nt
.	TRBJ2-7	17	TRBV21-1	few	CASSPSPGRGFGHEQYF	TGTGCCAGCAGCCCGTCTCCAGGGAGGGGCTTCGGACACGAGCAGTACTTC
TRBD1	TRBJ2-7	15	TRBV27	few	CASSGGQGRSYEQYF	TGTGCCAGCAGTGGAGGACAGGGGAGGTCTTACGAGCAGTACTTC
.	TRBJ1-1	14	TRBV19	few	CASSVLTVNTEAFF	TGTGCCAGTAGTGTCTTGACAGTGAACACTGAAGCTTTCTTT
TRBD2	TRBJ2-2	15	TRBV5-1	.	CASSPRSGGTGELFF	TGCGCCAGCAGCCCTCGCAGCGGGGGAACCGGGGAGCTGTTTTTT
TRBD2	TRBJ2-2	14	TRBV11-2	.	CASSKTSGRGELFF	TGTGCCAGCAGCAAGACTAGCGGGCGCGGGGAGCTGTTTTTT
TRBD2	TRBJ2-3	16	TRBV5-6	.	CASSPNSGRNTDTQYF	TGTGCCAGCAGCCCAAATAGCGGGCGGAACACAGATACGCAGTATTTT
.	TRBJ2-7	13	TRBV19	.	CASTSQQAVEQYF	TGTGCCAGCACATCGCAACAGGCGGTCGAGCAGTACTTC
.	TRBJ2-5	16	TRBV4-1	few	CASSQDGGHVGETQYF	TGCGCCAGCAGCCAAGATGGAGGCCATGTAGGAGAGACCCAGTACTTC
.	TRBJ2-7	13	TRBV10-3	.	CAISGGGRYEQYF	TGTGCCATCAGTGGGGGGGGCCGGTACGAGCAGTACTTC
TRBD2	TRBJ2-5	16	TRBV9	few	CASSGGLLAGQETQYF	TGTGCCAGCAGCGGGGGATTACTAGCGGGGCAAGAGACCCAGTACTTC
TRBD1	TRBJ1-3	14	TRBV5-1	few	CASQGQGAGNTIYF	TGCGCCAGCCAGGGACAGGGTGCAGGAAACACCATATATTTT
TRBD2	TRBJ2-4	13	TRBV10-1	.	CASSPRGGDIQYF	TGCGCCAGCAGCCCTCGGGGGGGGGACATTCAGTACTTC
.	TRBJ1-2	15	TRBV14	few	CASSQGFQGFYGYTF	TGTGCCAGCAGCCAAGGATTCCAGGGGTTCTATGGCTACACCTTC
.	TRBJ1-2	14	TRBV6-6	.	CASSYDDQIGGYTF	TGTGCCAGCAGTTACGATGACCAAATCGGGGGCTACACCTTC
.	TRBJ2-5	15	TRBV11-2	many	CASSETPVGQETQYF	TGTGCCAGCAGCGAGACCCCCGTCGGGCAAGAGACCCAGTACTTC
TRBD1	TRBJ2-7	15	TRBV6-1	.	CASSEKGQGSYEQYF	TGTGCCAGCAGTGAAAAGGGACAGGGATCGTACGAGCAGTACTTC
TRBD1	TRBJ2-2	14	TRBV11-2	few	CASSIDRGNGELFF	TGTGCCAGCAGCATAGACAGGGGAAACGGGGAGCTGTTTTTT
TRBD2	TRBJ2-5	20	TRBV7-2	.	CASSLALAGTALSYQETQYF	TGTGCCAGCAGCTTAGCACTAGCGGGGACGGCCCTCTCTTACCAAGAGACCCAGTACTTC
TRBD2	TRBJ2-3	14	TRBV29-1	.	CSVEAPGTRLAQYF	TGCAGCGTTGAAGCTCCCGGGACTAGGTTGGCGCAGTATTTT
.	TRBJ2-5	13	TRBV4-1	many	CASSRLIGETQYF	TGCGCCAGCAGCCGCCTCATCGGTGAGACCCAGTACTTC
TRBD1	TRBJ1-4	15	TRBV7-2	.	CASSLRQGAGEKLFF	TGTGCCAGCAGCTTACGGCAGGGGGCTGGTGAAAAACTGTTTTTT
.	TRBJ2-1	13	TRBV7-9	few	CASSLFGRNEQFF	TGTGCCAGCAGCTTATTCGGCAGGAATGAGCAGTTCTTC
TRBD2	TRBJ2-2	17	TRBV13	many	CASSPTWTSGVTGELFF	TGTGCCAGCAGCCCGACATGGACTAGCGGGGTCACCGGGGAGCTGTTTTTT
.	TRBJ1-5	13	TRBV27	few	CASREDTYQPQHF	TGTGCCAGCAGAGAGGACACCTATCAGCCCCAGCATTTT
TRBD1	TRBJ2-7	14	TRBV5-4	few	CASSLGQGVYEQYF	TGTGCCAGCAGCTTGGGACAGGGAGTCTACGAGCAGTACTTC
TRBD1	TRBJ2-3	16	TRBV7-9	.	CASTLGTGIYSDTQYF	TGTGCCAGCACCCTTGGGACAGGGATATATTCAGATACGCAGTATTTT
TRBD1	TRBJ2-2	14	TRBV29-1	few	CSVGPGQGTGELFF	TGCAGCGTCGGCCCGGGACAGGGGACCGGGGAGCTGTTTTTT
.	TRBJ1-6	14	TRBV18	.	CASSHDSANSPLHF	TGTGCCAGCTCACACGACAGCGCCAATTCACCCCTCCACTTT
TRBD1	TRBJ2-7	16	TRBV7-2	few	CASSPGTGFTSYEQYF	TGTGCCAGCAGCCCGGGGACAGGTTTTACCTCCTACGAGCAGTACTTC
.	TRBJ1-4	16	TRBV2	.	CASSASPGVGYEKLFF	TGTGCCAGCAGTGCCTCGCCCGGGGTAGGGTATGAAAAACTGTTTTTT
.	TRBJ2-3	15	TRBV5-1	many	CASRPGTTGTDTQYF	TGCGCCAGCAGGCCGGGAACCACGGGCACAGATACGCAGTATTTT
TRBD1	TRBJ2-5	15	TRBV5-1	few	CASSLGQGYQETQYF	TGCGCCAGCAGCTTGGGACAGGGGTACCAAGAGACCCAGTACTTC
.	TRBJ1-2	15	TRBV6-5	.	CASSGSRKRLGGYTF	TGTGCCAGCAGTGGTAGTAGAAAGCGCCTAGGAGGCTACACCTTC
.	TRBJ2-3	10	TRBV27	.	CASGTDTQYF	TGTGCCAGCGGGACTGATACGCAGTATTTT
.	TRBJ2-1	13	TRBV6-5	few	CASSYDFPKEQFF	TGTGCCAGCAGTTATGACTTCCCCAAGGAGCAGTTCTTC
.	TRBJ2-3	15	TRBV6-1	.	CASSEVQGVTDTQYF	TGTGCCAGCAGTGAAGTACAGGGTGTGACAGATACGCAGTATTTT
.	TRBJ2-1	15	TRBV4-2	.	CASSRMVSSDNEQFF	TGTGCCAGCAGCCGGATGGTTAGTAGCGACAATGAGCAGTTCTTC
.	TRBJ2-7	13	TRBV19	.	CASSIGGGDEQYF	TGTGCCAGTAGTATAGGAGGAGGAGACGAGCAGTACTTC